The 19 T cell receptor beta chains given below trace back to one sample, sequenced in a study of blood T cell repertoires in COVID-19. Data came from immunoSEQ multiplex PCR; TCRdb stores just in-frame clones and leaves some out. The sample lists just under 85,000 clones, around 80% occurring once. The sequencing input was peripheral blood. The receptors were gathered from a woman in her sixties or seventies with acute or convalescent COVID-19.

The chain employs TRBV12-5 and TRBJ1-4; 9 bases match TRBD1. Germline CDR1 LGHNT, CDR2 FRNRAP. This CDR3 contains 15 residues. V was clipped by 1 base and J by 7 bases; unmatched bases: 4. CDR3 in DNA: TGTGCTAGTGGTTTGGGGGGGACAGGGAGTGAAAAACTGTTTTTT. Translation gives CASGLGGTGSEKLFF.

The chain has TRBV5-1 and TRBJ2-3; 11 bases are a match to TRBD2. Unmatched junction bases numbered 8, after V lost 0 bases and J lost 5 bases. Germline V lookup: CDR1 SGHRS, CDR2 YFSETQ. The CDR3 consists of 17 residues. The CDR3 reads CASSLALLAGVEDTQYF. The CDR3 DNA follows: TGCGCCAGCAGCTTGGCCCTACTAGCGGGAGTTGAAGATACGCAGTATTTT.

This clone was counted once. The rearrangement uses TRBV29-1 and TRBJ2-1; D is perhaps TRBD2 (5 bases). In germline, CDR1 is SQVTM, CDR2 ANQGSEA. Deletions cut 1 base from V and 1 base from J, with 14 bases between. CDR3 length: 16 amino acids. CDR3 amino acids: CSVEGTASRSYNEQFF. CDR3 sequence (DNA): TGCAGCGTTGAAGGGACTGCCTCTAGGTCCTACAATGAGCAGTTCTTC.

The gene calls are TRBV9 and TRBJ2-7; 7 bases line up with TRBD2. This CDR3 has 15 amino acids. Germline lookup yields CDR1 SGDLS and CDR2 YYNGEE. V shed 3 bases and J 2 bases; nucleotides not matched to a gene: 8. The CDR3 coding sequence is TGTGCCAGCAGCGAAACTAGCGCCCAGACCTACGAGCAGTACTTC. It encodes CASSETSAQTYEQYF. Full variable domain (missing parts from reference TRBV9 and TRBJ2-7): DSGVTQTPKHLITATGQRVTLRCSPRSGDLSVYWYQQSLDQGLQFLIQYYNGEERAKGNILERFSAQQFPDLHSELNLSSLELGDSALYFCASSETSAQTYEQYFGPGTRLTVT.

The CDR3 nucleotides are TGCGCCAGCAGCCCTGTGGGCGCGGGGGGGCCTACCTACAATGAGCAGTTCTTC. The encoded protein is CASSPVGAGGPTYNEQFF. The chain recombines TRBV5-1 with TRBJ2-1, with 9 bases matching TRBD2. Germline V CDR1 and CDR2: SGHRS, YFSETQ. The V gene end was trimmed by 4 bases and the J gene end by 2 bases; junction bases not matched to a gene: 13. The CDR3 loop spans 18 amino acids.

The chain combines TRBV11-3 with TRBJ2-7; D is unclear. V gave up 0 bases and J gave up 2 bases, with 11 bases separating them. CDR1 is SGHNT, CDR2 YENEEA, per germline. The CDR3 spans 15 residues. This CDR3 reads CASSLDVGSPYEQYF. The DNA for the CDR3 is TGTGCCAGCAGCTTAGATGTCGGGTCGCCCTACGAGCAGTACTTC.

The rearrangement joins TRBV7-2 to TRBJ1-2; 7 nucleotides agree with TRBD1. The ends lost 1 base at V and 6 bases at J; junction bases unmatched: 8. The CDR3 consists of 15 residues. Germline V gene sequence: CDR1 SGHTA, CDR2 FQGNSA. CDR3 amino acids: CASSLVGGTANGYTF. CDR3 DNA: TGTGCCAGCAGCTTAGTAGGTGGGACAGCTAATGGCTACACCTTC.

The chain recombines TRBV3-1 (or the pseudogene TRBV3-2) with TRBJ2-3; 10 bases line up with TRBD2. V was clipped by 7 bases and J by 7 bases; unmatched bases: 14. Germline V gene sequence: CDR1 LGHDT, CDR2 YNNKEL (reference sequence). CDR3 size: 16 residues. The CDR3 here is CASTPGLAGVGNTQYF. The DNA of the CDR3 is TGTGCCAGCACCCCGGGGCTAGCGGGAGTGGGGAATACGCAGTATTTT.

The chain recombines TRBV12-3 or TRBV12-4 with TRBJ1-5, with D possibly TRBD1 on 5 matching bases. Trimming pared 5 bases from V and 5 bases from J, leaving 10 bases between. This CDR3 is built from 13 residues. The CDR3 spells CASSDDRYQPQHF. CDR3 DNA sequence: TGTGCCAGCAGTGACGACAGATATCAGCCCCAGCATTTT.

This clone has a single count. CDR3 in amino acids: CASSLGDRPYSNQPQHF. The CDR3 bases are TGCGCCAGCAGCCTCGGGGACAGACCTTATAGCAATCAGCCCCAGCATTTT. V is TRBV5-1 and J is TRBJ1-5; TRBD1 aligns across 7 bases. V was pared by 4 bases and J by 0 bases, with 10 bases of the junction left unmatched. The germline V gene encodes CDR1 SGHRS and CDR2 YFSETQ. The CDR3 length is 17 residues.

J is TRBJ2-3 and V is TRBV28; TRBD2 aligns across 9 bases. This CDR3 comprises 14 residues. V trimming: 4 bases; J trimming: 4 bases; junction bases outside the gene matches: 3. Germline V gene sequence: CDR1 MDHEN, CDR2 SYDVKM. The CDR3 here is CASSSLAGSDTQYF. The CDR3 nucleotides are TGTGCCAGCAGTTCACTAGCGGGTTCAGATACGCAGTATTTT. The variable domain in full, completed from reference TRBV28 and TRBJ2-3, reads DVKVTQSSRYLVKRTGEKVFLECVQDMDHENMFWYRQDPGLGLRLIYFSYDVKMKEKGDIPEGYSVSREKKERFSLILESASTNQTSMYLCASSSLAGSDTQYFGPGTRLTVL.

The V and J genes are TRBV7-2 and TRBJ2-1; TRBD2 agrees at 11 bases. CDR1 and CDR2 from the germline V gene are SGHTA and FQGNSA. After removal of 0 bases from V and 8 bases from J, the junction contained 6 bases not matched to a gene. There are 16 residues in the CDR3. The CDR3 DNA reads as TGTGCCAGCAGCTTAGCGGACCCTAGCGGGGGGTATGAGCAGTTCTTC. Encoded protein: CASSLADPSGGYEQFF.

This chain connects TRBV5-1 to TRBJ1-2; D gene uncertain. This CDR3 is built from 13 residues. With 0 bases removed from V and 4 bases from J, the gap between germline ends came to 7 bases. CDR1 and CDR2 (germline): SGHRS, YFSETQ. CDR3 sequence reads: CASSLGQIYGYTF. The DNA of the CDR3 is TGCGCCAGCAGCTTGGGGCAGATCTATGGCTACACCTTC.

The chain combines TRBV11-1 with TRBJ2-4; TRBD2 agrees at 7 bases. J was trimmed by 3 bases and V by 0 bases; bases with no gene match: 11. Germline lookup yields CDR1 SGHAT and CDR2 FQDESV (reference sequence). This CDR3 is 18 amino acids long. CDR3: CASSLATGTMTGKNIQYF. CDR3 DNA sequence: TGTGCCAGCAGCTTAGCCACCGGGACTATGACGGGCAAAAACATTCAGTACTTC.

The rearrangement links TRBV4-2 to TRBJ1-5; 7 bases match TRBD1. J was trimmed by 3 bases and V by 0 bases; bases with no gene match: 5. CDR3 length: 16 amino acids. CDR1 LGHNA and CDR2 YNFKEQ come from the germline V gene. In DNA, the CDR3 is TGTGCCAGCAGCCAAGAGGGACAGATTAACAATCAGCCCCAGCATTTT. Translated: CASSQEGQINNQPQHF.

The chain uses TRBV7-2 and TRBJ1-4; the match to TRBD1 covers 9 bases. CDR1 and CDR2 from the germline V gene are SGHTA and FQGNSA. The CDR3 runs to 14 residues. V lost 3 bases to trimming and J lost 7 bases; unmatched junction nucleotides: 3. The CDR3 DNA sequence: TGTGCCAGCAGCTTCCGGGACAGGGCTGAAAAACTGTTTTTT. Protein sequence: CASSFRDRAEKLFF.

The chain has TRBV11-2 and TRBJ1-1; D unclear. This CDR3 spans 13 amino acids. Trimming pared 0 bases from V and 3 bases from J, leaving 5 bases between. Per the germline V gene, CDR1 is SGHAT and CDR2 is FQNNGV. The CDR3 is CASSLDYYTEAFF. Here the CDR3 DNA reads TGTGCCAGCAGCTTAGACTACTACACTGAAGCTTTCTTT.

The chain couples TRBV6-4 to TRBJ2-1; TRBD1 agrees at 9 bases. V was pared by 6 bases and J by 3 bases, with 6 bases of the junction left unmatched. Germline V lookup: CDR1 MRHNA, CDR2 SNTAGT. This CDR3 is built from 15 residues. Here the CDR3 reads CASRRQGQGYNEQFF. CDR3 in DNA: TGTGCCAGCAGGAGACAGGGACAGGGCTACAATGAGCAGTTCTTC.

The V gene is TRBV6-5, the J gene TRBJ1-5; D remains ambiguous. Germline V lookup: CDR1 MNHEY, CDR2 SVGAGI. The CDR3 runs to 13 residues. Trimming took 6 bases from V and 3 from J, leaving 9 bases between them. CDR3 residues: CASSQDINQPQHF. In DNA form, the CDR3 reads TGTGCCAGCAGCCAAGACATCAATCAGCCCCAGCATTTT.